These 9 T cell receptor beta chains were all obtained from the same sample, sequenced in a study of CD8+CD57+ T cells in acquired aplastic anemia. The template used for profiling TCR beta VDJ and CDR3 was genomic DNA. One entry per CDR3 protein results from TCRdb running MiXCR on the reads. The table shows about 68,000 distinct CDR3 sequences, with 50% to 55% occurring only once. The sample comprised sorted CD4+, CD8+, or CD8+CD57+ T cells (not recorded which) from PBMCs. These receptors all stem from a human donor in good health, serving as a control.

This clonotype has a single count. This chain links TRBV15 with TRBJ1-6; 8 bases fit TRBD1. Germline CDR1 reads LNHNV; CDR2 reads YYDKDF (reference sequence). With 0 bases clipped from V and 15 bases from J, the junction kept 7 bases outside the gene matches. The CDR3 loop spans 14 amino acids. CDR3 sequence reads: CATSRERDRLLLHF. The CDR3 nucleotides are TGTGCCACCAGCAGAGAAAGGGACAGGTTGCTCCTCCACTTT.

This clonotype appeared many times. V gene TRBV4-1 combines with J gene TRBJ1-6; tentative D call: TRBD1 (5 bases). The germline CDR1 and CDR2 sequences are MGHRA and YSYEKL. The CDR3 length is 15 residues. V was shortened by 6 bases and J by 5 bases, with 14 bases between the two germline ends. CDR3 residues: CASSSQEANNSPLHF. The CDR3 nucleotides read TGCGCCAGCAGTTCACAGGAGGCCAATAATTCACCCCTCCACTTT.

This rearrangement joins TRBV15 to TRBJ2-1; TRBD2 matches at 12 bases. This CDR3 region has 13 residues. CDR1 is LNHNV, CDR2 YYDKDF, per germline (reference sequence). Trimming removed 4 bases from V and 10 bases from J; junction bases left unmatched: 2. CDR3 amino acids: CATSTGLAGEQFF. The CDR3 DNA follows: TGTGCCACCAGCACCGGACTAGCGGGAGAGCAGTTCTTC.

This clonotype was seen a few times. V is TRBV30 and J is TRBJ1-4; 8 nucleotides match TRBD1. V shed 2 bases, J shed 8 bases, and the junction held 10 bases outside the gene matches. The germline V gene encodes CDR1 GTSNPN and CDR2 SVGIG (reference sequence). This CDR3 region has 15 residues. CDR3 nucleotides: TGTGCCTGGAGTCATGGACAGGGCGTGTGGGAAAAACTGTTTTTT. Its translation: CAWSHGQGVWEKLFF.

The table lists this clonotype with many counts. The V gene is TRBV27, the J gene TRBJ2-1; D is uncertain. V was pared by 6 bases and J by 5 bases, with 20 bases between. This CDR3 has 16 residues. Germline loops: CDR1 MNHEY, CDR2 SMNVEV (reference sequence). This CDR3 reads CASRGWQAESHNEQFF. The CDR3 bases are TGTGCCAGCAGGGGTTGGCAGGCCGAGTCACACAATGAGCAGTTCTTC.

This chain uses TRBV10-3 with TRBJ2-1; tentative D call: TRBD2 (6 bases). V was shortened by 2 bases and J by 2 bases, with 10 bases between the two germline ends. Germline-derived CDR1 and CDR2 are ENHRY and SYGVKD. The CDR3 covers 15 residues. CDR3 residues: CAISELAQPYNEQFF. CDR3 coding DNA: TGTGCCATCAGTGAGCTAGCGCAACCCTACAATGAGCAGTTCTTC.

This clonotype was seen at least ten times. The CDR3 is CASSLGEGGAAYNEQFF. The DNA of the CDR3 is TGCGCCAGCAGCTTGGGGGAGGGGGGAGCCGCCTACAATGAGCAGTTCTTC. J is TRBJ2-1 and V is TRBV5-1; D may be TRBD2 (7 bases). Trimming pared 0 bases from V and 2 bases from J, leaving 15 bases between. The CDR3 contains 17 residues. CDR1 is SGHRS, CDR2 YFSETQ, per germline.

The V gene is TRBV25-1, the J gene TRBJ2-7, with unresolved D. Germline lookup yields CDR1 MGHDK and CDR2 SYGVNS. CDR3 length equals 13 residues. Trimming stripped 7 bases from V and 0 bases from J, with 10 bases between. CDR3 nucleotide sequence: TGTGCCAGCACGCCTACGAGCTCCTACGAGCAGTACTTC. The encoded protein is CASTPTSSYEQYF.

This clonotype ranks as medium-sized. The gene calls are TRBV6-1 and TRBJ1-2; 9 bases agree with TRBD1. Germline loops: CDR1 MNHNS, CDR2 SASEGT. The CDR3 has 15 amino acids. J lost 5 bases, V lost 0 bases, and 4 bases had no gene match. The CDR3 DNA reads as TGTGCCAGCAGTGAAGCCGGGACAGGGTTTTATGGCTACACCTTC. This translates into CASSEAGTGFYGYTF.